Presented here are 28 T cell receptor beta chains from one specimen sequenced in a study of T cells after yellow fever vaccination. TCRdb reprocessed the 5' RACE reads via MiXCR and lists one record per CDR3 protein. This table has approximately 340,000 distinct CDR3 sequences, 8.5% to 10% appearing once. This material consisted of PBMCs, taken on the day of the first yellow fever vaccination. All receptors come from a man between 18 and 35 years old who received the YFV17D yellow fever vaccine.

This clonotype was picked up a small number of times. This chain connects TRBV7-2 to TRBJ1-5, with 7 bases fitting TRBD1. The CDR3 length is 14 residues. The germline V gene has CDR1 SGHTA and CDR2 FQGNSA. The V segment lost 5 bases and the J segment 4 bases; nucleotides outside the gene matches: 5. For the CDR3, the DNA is TGTGCCAGCAGCGGACAGGTTCGGAATCAGCCCCAGCATTTT. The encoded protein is CASSGQVRNQPQHF.

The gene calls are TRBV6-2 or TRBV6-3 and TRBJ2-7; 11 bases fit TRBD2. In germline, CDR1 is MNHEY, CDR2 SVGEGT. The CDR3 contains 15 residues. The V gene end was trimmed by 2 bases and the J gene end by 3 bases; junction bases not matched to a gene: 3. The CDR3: CASSYLGTSGYEQYF. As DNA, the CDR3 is TGTGCCAGCAGTTACCTCGGGACTAGCGGCTACGAGCAGTACTTC.

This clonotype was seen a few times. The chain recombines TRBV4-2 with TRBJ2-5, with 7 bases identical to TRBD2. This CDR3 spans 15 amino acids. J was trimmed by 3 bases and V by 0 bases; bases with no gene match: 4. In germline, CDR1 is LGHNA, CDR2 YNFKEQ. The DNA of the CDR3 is TGTGCCAGCAGCCAAGAGTGGGGGGGTAAAGAGACCCAGTACTTC. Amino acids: CASSQEWGGKETQYF.

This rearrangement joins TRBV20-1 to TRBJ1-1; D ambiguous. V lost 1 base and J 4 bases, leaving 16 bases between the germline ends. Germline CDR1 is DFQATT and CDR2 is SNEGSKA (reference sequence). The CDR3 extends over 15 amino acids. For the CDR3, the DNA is TGCAGTGCTAGAGTGGGAGCGAGGTGGGGCACTGAAGCTTTCTTT. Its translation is CSARVGARWGTEAFF.

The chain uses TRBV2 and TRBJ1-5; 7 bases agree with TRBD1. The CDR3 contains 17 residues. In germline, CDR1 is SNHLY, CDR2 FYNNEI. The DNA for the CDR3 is TGTACCTTCAGTCCAGCCTACCGACAGGGACGGGGACAGCCCCAGCATTTT. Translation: CTFSPAYRQGRGQPQHF.

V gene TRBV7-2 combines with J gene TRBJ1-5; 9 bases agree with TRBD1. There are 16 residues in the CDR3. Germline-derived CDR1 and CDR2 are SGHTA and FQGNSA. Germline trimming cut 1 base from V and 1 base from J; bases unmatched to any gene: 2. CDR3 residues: CASSLVGTGSNQPQHF. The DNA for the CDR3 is TGTGCCAGCAGCTTAGTCGGGACAGGGAGCAATCAGCCCCAGCATTTT. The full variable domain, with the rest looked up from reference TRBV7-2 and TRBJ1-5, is GAGVSQSPSNKVTEKGKDVELRCDPISGHTALYWYRQSLGQGLEFLIYFQGNSAPDKSGLPSDRFSAERTGGSVSTLTIQRTQQEDSAVYLCASSLVGTGSNQPQHFGDGTRLSIL.

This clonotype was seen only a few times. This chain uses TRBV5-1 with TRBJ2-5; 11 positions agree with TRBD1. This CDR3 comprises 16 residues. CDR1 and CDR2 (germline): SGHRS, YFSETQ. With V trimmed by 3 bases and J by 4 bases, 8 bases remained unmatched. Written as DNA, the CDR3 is TGCGCCAGCAGCTGGCCGGGACAGGGGGACGGAGAGACCCAGTACTTC. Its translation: CASSWPGQGDGETQYF.

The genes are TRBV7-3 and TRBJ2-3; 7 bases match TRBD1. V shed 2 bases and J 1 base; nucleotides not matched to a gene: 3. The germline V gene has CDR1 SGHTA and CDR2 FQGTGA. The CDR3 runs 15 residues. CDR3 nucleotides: TGTGCCAGCAGCTTACAAGGGACAGGCACAGATACGCAGTATTTT. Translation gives CASSLQGTGTDTQYF.

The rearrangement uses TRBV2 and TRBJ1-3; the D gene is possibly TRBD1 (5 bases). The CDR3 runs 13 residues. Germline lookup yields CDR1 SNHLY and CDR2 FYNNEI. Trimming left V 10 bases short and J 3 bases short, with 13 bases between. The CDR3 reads CATQGLDGNTIYF. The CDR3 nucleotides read TGTGCCACCCAGGGTCTCGATGGAAACACCATATATTTT.

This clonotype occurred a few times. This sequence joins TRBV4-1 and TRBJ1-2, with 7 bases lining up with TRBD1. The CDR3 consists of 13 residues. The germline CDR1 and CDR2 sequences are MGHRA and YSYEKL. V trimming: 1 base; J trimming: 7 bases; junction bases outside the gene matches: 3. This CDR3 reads CASSQVRQGGYTF. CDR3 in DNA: TGCGCCAGCAGCCAAGTCAGACAGGGTGGCTACACCTTC.

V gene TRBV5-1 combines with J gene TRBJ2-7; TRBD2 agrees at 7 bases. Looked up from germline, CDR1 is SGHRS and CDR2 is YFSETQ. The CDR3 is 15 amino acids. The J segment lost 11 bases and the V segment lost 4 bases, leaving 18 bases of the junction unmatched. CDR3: CASSVEGKSGTREYV. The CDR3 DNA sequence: TGCGCCAGCAGCGTGGAGGGGAAAAGCGGGACTCGGGAGTACGTC.

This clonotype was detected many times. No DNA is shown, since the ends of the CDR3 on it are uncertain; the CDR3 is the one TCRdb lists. CDR3 amino acids: CASSFWFGAGELFF. The rearrangement joins TRBV28 to TRBJ2-2. Germline lookup yields CDR1 MDHEN and CDR2 SYDVKM. Inclusive of both ends, the CDR3 amounts to 14 amino acids.

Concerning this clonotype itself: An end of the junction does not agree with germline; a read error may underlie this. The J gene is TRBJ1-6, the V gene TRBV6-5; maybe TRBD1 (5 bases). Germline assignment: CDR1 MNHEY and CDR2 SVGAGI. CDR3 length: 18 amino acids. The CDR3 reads CASSYLTGDSSCNSPLHF. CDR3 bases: TGTGCCAGCAGTTATCTTACGGGTGACAGCTCCTGTAATTCACCCCTCCACTTT.

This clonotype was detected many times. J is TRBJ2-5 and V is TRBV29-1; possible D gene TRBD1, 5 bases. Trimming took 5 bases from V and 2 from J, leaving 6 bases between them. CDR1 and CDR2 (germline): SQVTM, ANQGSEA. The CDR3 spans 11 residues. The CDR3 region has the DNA TGCAGCGTTAGACAGCAAGAGACCCAGTACTTC. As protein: CSVRQQETQYF.

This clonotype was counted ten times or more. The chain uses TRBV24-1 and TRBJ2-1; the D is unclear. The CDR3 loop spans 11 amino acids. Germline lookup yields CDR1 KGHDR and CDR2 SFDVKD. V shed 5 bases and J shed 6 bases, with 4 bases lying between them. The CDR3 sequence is CATSAINEQFF. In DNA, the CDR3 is TGTGCCACCAGTGCTATCAATGAGCAGTTCTTC.

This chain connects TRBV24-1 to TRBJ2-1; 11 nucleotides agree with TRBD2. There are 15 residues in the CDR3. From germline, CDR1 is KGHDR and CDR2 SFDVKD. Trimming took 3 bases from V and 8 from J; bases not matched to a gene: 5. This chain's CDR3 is CATSDTSGGWDEQFF. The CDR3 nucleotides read TGTGCCACCAGTGATACTAGCGGGGGATGGGATGAGCAGTTCTTC.

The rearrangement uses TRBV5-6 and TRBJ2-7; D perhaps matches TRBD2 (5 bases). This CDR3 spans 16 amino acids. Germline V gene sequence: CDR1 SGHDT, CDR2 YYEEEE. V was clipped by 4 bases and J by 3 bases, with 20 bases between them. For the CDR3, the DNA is TGTGCCAGCAGCACGGGGTGGCGGCTAAAAAACTACGAGCAGTACTTC. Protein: CASSTGWRLKNYEQYF.

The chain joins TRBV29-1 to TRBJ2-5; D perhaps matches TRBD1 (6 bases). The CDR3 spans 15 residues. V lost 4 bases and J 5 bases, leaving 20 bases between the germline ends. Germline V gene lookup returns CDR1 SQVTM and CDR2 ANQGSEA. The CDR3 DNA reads TGCAGCGTTGGCCCGACCGGGACAACGAGGGAGACCCAGTACTTC. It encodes CSVGPTGTTRETQYF.

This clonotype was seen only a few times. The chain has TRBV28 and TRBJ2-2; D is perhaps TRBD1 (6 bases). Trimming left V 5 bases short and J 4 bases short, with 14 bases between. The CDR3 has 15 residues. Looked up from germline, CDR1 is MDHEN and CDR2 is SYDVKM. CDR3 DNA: TGTGCCAGCAGTAAGGAGGACAGCTCCACCGGGGAGCTGTTTTTT. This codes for CASSKEDSSTGELFF.

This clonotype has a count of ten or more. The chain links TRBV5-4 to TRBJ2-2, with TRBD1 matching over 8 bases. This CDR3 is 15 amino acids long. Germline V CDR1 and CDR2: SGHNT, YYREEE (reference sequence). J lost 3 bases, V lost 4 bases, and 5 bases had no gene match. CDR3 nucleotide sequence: TGTGCCAGCAGCCTGTGGACAGGGTACACCGGGGAGCTGTTTTTT. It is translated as CASSLWTGYTGELFF.

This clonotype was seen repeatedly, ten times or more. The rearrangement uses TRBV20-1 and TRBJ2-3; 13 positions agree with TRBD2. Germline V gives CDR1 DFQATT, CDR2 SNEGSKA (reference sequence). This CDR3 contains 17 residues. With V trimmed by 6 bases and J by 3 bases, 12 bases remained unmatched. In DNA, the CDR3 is TGCAGTGCGACGACTAGCGGGGGGCCCCTTGTTACAGATACGCAGTATTTT. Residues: CSATTSGGPLVTDTQYF.

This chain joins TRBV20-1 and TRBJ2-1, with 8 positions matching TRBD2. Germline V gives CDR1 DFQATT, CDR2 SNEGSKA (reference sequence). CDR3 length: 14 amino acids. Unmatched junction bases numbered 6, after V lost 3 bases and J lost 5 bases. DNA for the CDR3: TGCAGTGCTAGTCGATTAGCGGGGAACAATGAGCAGTTCTTC. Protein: CSASRLAGNNEQFF.

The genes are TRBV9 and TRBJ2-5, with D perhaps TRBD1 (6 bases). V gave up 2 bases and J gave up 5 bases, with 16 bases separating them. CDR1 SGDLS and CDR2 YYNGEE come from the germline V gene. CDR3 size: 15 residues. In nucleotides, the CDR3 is TGTGCCAGCAGCGTCAAACAGGGAAGGGGCGAGACCCAGTACTTC. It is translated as CASSVKQGRGETQYF.

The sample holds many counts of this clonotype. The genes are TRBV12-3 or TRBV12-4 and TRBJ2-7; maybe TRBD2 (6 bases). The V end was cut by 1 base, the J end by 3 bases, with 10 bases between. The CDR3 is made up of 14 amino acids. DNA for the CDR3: TGTGCCAGCAGTTTAGGGGGACTCCGCTACGAGCAGTACTTC. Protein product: CASSLGGLRYEQYF.

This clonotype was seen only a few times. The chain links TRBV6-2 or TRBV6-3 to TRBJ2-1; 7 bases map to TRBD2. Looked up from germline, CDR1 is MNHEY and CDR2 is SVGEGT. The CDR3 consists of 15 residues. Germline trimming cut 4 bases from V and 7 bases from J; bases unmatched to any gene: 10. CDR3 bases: TGTGCCAGCAGTTCCCCCCGATGGGGGGGTAATGAGCAGTTCTTC. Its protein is CASSSPRWGGNEQFF.

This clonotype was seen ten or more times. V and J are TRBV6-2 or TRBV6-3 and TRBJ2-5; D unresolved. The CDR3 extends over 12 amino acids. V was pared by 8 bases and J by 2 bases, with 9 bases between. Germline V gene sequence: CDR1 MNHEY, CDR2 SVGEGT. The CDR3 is CASGHNQETQYF. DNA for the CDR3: TGTGCCAGCGGTCATAATCAAGAGACCCAGTACTTC.

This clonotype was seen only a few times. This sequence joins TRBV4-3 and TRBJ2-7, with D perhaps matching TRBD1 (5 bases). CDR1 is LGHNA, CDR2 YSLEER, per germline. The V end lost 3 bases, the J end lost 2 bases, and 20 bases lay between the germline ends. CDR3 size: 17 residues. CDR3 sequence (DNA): TGCGCCAGCAGCCATGAGAGAGGCGCCACAGGACCCTACGAGCAGTACTTC. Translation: CASSHERGATGPYEQYF.

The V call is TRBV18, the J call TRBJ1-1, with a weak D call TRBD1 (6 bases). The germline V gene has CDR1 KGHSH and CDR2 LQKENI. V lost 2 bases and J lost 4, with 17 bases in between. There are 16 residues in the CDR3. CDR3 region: CASSPFAGGRGTEAFF. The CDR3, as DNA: TGTGCCAGCTCACCATTTGCCGGGGGGCGGGGCACTGAAGCTTTCTTT.